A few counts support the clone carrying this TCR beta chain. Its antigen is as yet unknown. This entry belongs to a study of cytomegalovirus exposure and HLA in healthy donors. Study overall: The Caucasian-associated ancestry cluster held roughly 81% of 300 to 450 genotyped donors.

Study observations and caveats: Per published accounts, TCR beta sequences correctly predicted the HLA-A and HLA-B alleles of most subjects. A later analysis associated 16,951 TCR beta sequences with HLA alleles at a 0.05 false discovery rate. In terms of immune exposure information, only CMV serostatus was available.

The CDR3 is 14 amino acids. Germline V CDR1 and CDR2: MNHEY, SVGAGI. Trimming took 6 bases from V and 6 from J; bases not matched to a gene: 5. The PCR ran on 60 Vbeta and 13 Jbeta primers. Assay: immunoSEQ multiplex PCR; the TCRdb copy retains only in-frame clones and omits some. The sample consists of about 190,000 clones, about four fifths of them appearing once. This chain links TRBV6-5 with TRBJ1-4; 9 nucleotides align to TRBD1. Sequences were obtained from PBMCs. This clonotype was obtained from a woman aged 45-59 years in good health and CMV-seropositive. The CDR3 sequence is CASRNRGPDEKLFF. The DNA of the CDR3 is TGTGCCAGCAGGAACAGGGGGCCAGATGAAAAACTGTTTTTT.